The 15 T cell receptor beta chains presented below share a single source sample, sequenced in a study of cytomegalovirus exposure and HLA in healthy donors. Only in-frame clones appear in the TCRdb table, and some are missing; sequencing was by immunoSEQ multiplex PCR. The sample contains roughly 250,000 clones, around 87% of which appear only once. The sample was PBMCs. The receptor set was obtained from a young woman in good health and CMV-seropositive.

The chain links TRBV4-1 to TRBJ2-7, with D possibly being TRBD1 (6 bases). CDR1 and CDR2 from the germline V gene are MGHRA and YSYEKL. V dropped 5 bases and J dropped 7 bases, with 21 bases sitting between them. The CDR3 extends over 15 amino acids. The DNA for the CDR3 is TGCGCCAGCAGCTGGATGATGAGGGTAGGGGGTGAGCAGTACTTC. It codes for CASSWMMRVGGEQYF.

V usage is TRBV15 and J usage is TRBJ1-2; D gene uncertain. This CDR3 has 18 amino acids. Germline V lookup: CDR1 LNHNV, CDR2 YYDKDF (reference sequence). V gave up 0 bases and J gave up 0 bases, with 17 bases separating them. CDR3 sequence (DNA): TGTGCCACCAGCAGAGATTTCATGCGATCGAGCACTAACTATGGCTACACCTTC. Its translation: CATSRDFMRSSTNYGYTF.

The CDR3 reads CATSNPGKGGELFF. CDR3 sequence (DNA): TGTGCCACCAGCAACCCGGGGAAGGGCGGGGAGCTGTTTTTT. J is TRBJ2-2 and V is TRBV15; D might be TRBD2 (5 bases). This CDR3 contains 14 residues. CDR1 LNHNV and CDR2 YYDKDF come from the germline V gene (reference sequence). V was pared by 4 bases and J by 7 bases, with 13 bases between. The variable domain in full, completed from reference TRBV15 and TRBJ2-2, reads DAMVIQNPRYQVTQFGKPVTLSCSQTLNHNVMYWYQQKSSQAPKLLFHYYDKDFNNEADTPDNFQSRRPNTSFCFLDIRSPGLGDTAMYLCATSNPGKGGELFFGEGSRLTVL.

V usage is TRBV5-1 and J usage is TRBJ2-3; 7 positions match TRBD2. The V gene's germline CDR1 is SGHRS and CDR2 YFSETQ. CDR3 length equals 14 residues. The V and J ends lost 4 bases and 3 bases, in that order; junction bases with no gene match: 5. The CDR3 coding sequence is TGCGCCAGCAGCCTACTAGCGACTACAGATACGCAGTATTTT. This translates into CASSLLATTDTQYF.

The V and J genes are TRBV28 and TRBJ1-4; D ambiguous. V was cut by 6 bases and J by 2 bases, with 4 bases left in between. Germline CDR1 MDHEN, CDR2 SYDVKM. This CDR3 is 12 amino acids long. CDR3: CASRETNEKLFF. CDR3 sequence (DNA): TGTGCCAGCAGGGAGACTAATGAAAAACTGTTTTTT. The whole variable domain, filled in from reference TRBV28 and TRBJ1-4, reads DVKVTQSSRYLVKRTGEKVFLECVQDMDHENMFWYRQDPGLGLRLIYFSYDVKMKEKGDIPEGYSVSREKKERFSLILESASTNQTSMYLCASRETNEKLFFGSGTQLSVL.

The J gene is TRBJ2-7, the V gene TRBV5-4; D is possibly TRBD1 (6 bases). CDR1 and CDR2 (germline): SGHNT, YYREEE (reference sequence). Trimming removed 2 bases at V and 7 bases at J, with 13 bases between. This CDR3 comprises 13 residues. DNA for the CDR3: TGTGCCAGCAGCTTAATCAGGGGAAGGGAGCAGTACTTC. It encodes CASSLIRGREQYF.

The gene calls are TRBV23-1 and TRBJ1-4; D not certain. TRBV23-1 is recorded as an ORF, its role being uncertain. The CDR3 has 15 residues. V was pared by 7 bases and J by 1 base, with 13 bases between. The CDR3 protein is CASTSARGTNEKLFF. As DNA, the CDR3 is TGCGCCAGCACTAGTGCCCGGGGAACTAATGAAAAACTGTTTTTT.

The V call is TRBV5-1, the J call TRBJ1-1; D uncertain. V was trimmed by 0 bases and J by 6 bases, leaving 9 bases between them. This CDR3 region has 13 residues. CDR1 and CDR2 from the germline V gene are SGHRS and YFSETQ. The CDR3, as DNA: TGCGCCAGCAGCTTGGCCGGGTTTTCTGAAGCTTTCTTT. It translates to CASSLAGFSEAFF. The full variable domain, in which reference TRBV5-1 and TRBJ1-1 provide the parts outside the CDR3, is KAGVTQTPRYLIKTRGQQVTLSCSPISGHRSVSWYQQTPGQGLQFLFEYFSETQRNKGNFPGRFSGRQFSNSRSEMNVSTLELGDSALYLCASSLAGFSEAFFGQGTRLTVV.

This chain uses TRBV4-1 with TRBJ1-2, with 7 bases identical to TRBD1. CDR1 is MGHRA, CDR2 YSYEKL, per germline. V trimming: 1 base; J trimming: 6 bases; junction bases outside the gene matches: 8. The CDR3 has 15 residues. CDR3 amino acids: CASSQGQGYSNGYTF. Here the CDR3 DNA reads TGCGCCAGCAGCCAAGGACAGGGTTATTCGAATGGCTACACCTTC.

J is TRBJ1-3 and V is TRBV2; D remains unclear. The CDR3 runs 15 residues. CDR1 is SNHLY, CDR2 FYNNEI, per germline. V lost 7 bases to trimming and J lost 0 bases, with 13 bases between them. The CDR3 DNA sequence: TGTGCCAGCAATGTCGTCGGGAGCTCTGGAAACACCATATATTTT. Protein product: CASNVVGSSGNTIYF.

The V and J genes are TRBV5-1 and TRBJ2-1; a possible D gene is TRBD1 (12 bases). CDR1 SGHRS and CDR2 YFSETQ come from the germline V gene. CDR3 size: 23 residues. Trimming stripped 5 bases from V and 13 bases from J, with 49 bases between. CDR3 region: CASSGWGTGGDLLGLAEPFEQFF. CDR3 DNA sequence: TGCGCCAGCAGTGGTTGGGGGACAGGGGGCGACTTGCTGGGACTAGCGGAGCCCTTTGAACAGTTCTTC.

The chain recombines TRBV5-6 with TRBJ1-5; 8 nucleotides line up with TRBD1. The CDR3 totals 17 residues. Germline lookup yields CDR1 SGHDT and CDR2 YYEEEE. Losses at the gene ends were 0 bases for V and 0 bases for J; bases not matched to a gene: 5. CDR3 protein: CASSLGQGLYSNQPQHF. CDR3 sequence (DNA): TGTGCCAGCAGCTTGGGACAGGGGCTCTATAGCAATCAGCCCCAGCATTTT.

V gene TRBV5-1 combines with J gene TRBJ1-2; 9 nucleotides match TRBD1. CDR1 SGHRS and CDR2 YFSETQ come from the germline V gene. V gave up 2 bases and J gave up 4 bases; unmatched junction bases: 3. There are 14 residues in the CDR3. The CDR3 DNA reads as TGCGCCAGCAGCTTCGACAGGGGGGGCTATGGCTACACCTTC. Its translation: CASSFDRGGYGYTF.

The V and J genes are TRBV10-2 and TRBJ1-5, with 8 bases matching TRBD1. The junction had 6 bases not matched to a gene; V was cut back by 5 bases and J by 6 bases. CDR1 and CDR2 (germline): WSHSY, SAAADI. There are 14 residues in the CDR3. CDR3: CASSMDRVSQPQHF. Written as DNA, the CDR3 is TGCGCCAGCAGTATGGACAGGGTATCTCAGCCCCAGCATTTT.

This chain links TRBV6-6 with TRBJ2-7; D possibly corresponds to TRBD2 (5 bases). The CDR3 length is 14 residues. Germline loops: CDR1 MNHNY, CDR2 SVGAGI (reference sequence). Trimming shortened V by 2 bases and J by 4 bases, and 12 bases separated the two germline ends. CDR3: CASSYTREKYEQYF. The CDR3 bases are TGTGCCAGCAGTTACACCCGGGAAAAGTACGAGCAGTACTTC.